Presented here are 17 T cell receptor beta chains from one specimen sequenced in a study of PD-L1 blockade in urothelial cancer. Using immunoSEQ multiplex PCR, the repertoire was profiled, and TCRdb retains in-frame clones only, with some absent. This sample has some 97,000 clones, with around 93% found just once. The sequencing used PBMCs, collected around atezolizumab (anti-PD-L1) treatment. All receptors derive from a woman of 80 years or more with urothelial cancer.

CDR3 in amino acids: CASSPRSGNTIYF. The CDR3 bases are TGTGCCAGCAGCCCAAGGAGTGGAAACACCATATATTTT. J is TRBJ1-3 and V is TRBV28; D unclear. The germline CDR1 and CDR2 sequences are MDHEN and SYDVKM. CDR3 length equals 13 residues. V was cut by 6 bases and J by 3 bases, with 9 bases left in between.

V and J are TRBV6-1 and TRBJ1-1, with a weak D call TRBD1 (6 bases). With 6 bases removed from V and 4 bases from J, the gap between germline ends came to 12 bases. Germline loops: CDR1 MNHNS, CDR2 SASEGT. This CDR3 is built from 13 residues. The CDR3 coding sequence is TGTGCCAGCAGAGGAACAGGGAGCACTGAAGCTTTCTTT. Translation: CASRGTGSTEAFF.

V gene TRBV28 combines with J gene TRBJ2-5, with TRBD1 identical over 10 bases. The germline CDR1 and CDR2 sequences are MDHEN and SYDVKM. V gave up 10 bases and J gave up 5 bases; unmatched junction bases: 16. The CDR3 is made up of 16 amino acids. CDR3 DNA: TGTGCCACCCATACTCGGACAGGGGGATTAGGGGAGACCCAGTACTTC. Its translation is CATHTRTGGLGETQYF.

CDR3 loop: CASSRDSNTEAFF. CDR3 nucleotide sequence: TGTGCCAGCAGCCGCGACAGTAACACTGAAGCTTTCTTT. The chain is built from TRBV7-7 and TRBJ1-1; a possible D gene is TRBD1 (5 bases). The CDR3 covers 13 residues. The V gene lost 5 bases and the J gene lost 2 bases, with 9 bases spanning the gap. Germline V gene lookup returns CDR1 SSHAT and CDR2 FNYEAQ (reference sequence).

V and J are TRBV19 and TRBJ2-1, with 7 bases lining up with TRBD1. CDR1 and CDR2 from the germline V gene are LNHDA and SQIVND (reference sequence). This CDR3 has 15 amino acids. V lost 6 bases, J lost 0 bases, and 5 bases stayed unmatched. The CDR3 nucleotides are TGTGCCAGTAGCCCTCGGGACAGCTCCTACAATGAGCAGTTCTTC. This encodes CASSPRDSSYNEQFF. Looking up the rest from reference TRBV19 and TRBJ2-1 gives the full variable domain: DGGITQSPKYLFRKEGQNVTLSCEQNLNHDAMYWYRQDPGQGLRLIYYSQIVNDFQKGDIAEGYSVSREKKESFPLTVTSAQKNPTAFYLCASSPRDSSYNEQFFGPGTRLTVL.

The chain combines TRBV9 with TRBJ1-1; no clear D gene. The V end lost 4 bases, the J end lost 0 bases, and 7 bases lay between the germline ends. The CDR3 has 13 amino acids. Germline V gene sequence: CDR1 SGDLS, CDR2 YYNGEE. DNA of the CDR3: TGTGCCAGCAGCACTCAGGTGAACACTGAAGCTTTCTTT. The encoded protein is CASSTQVNTEAFF.

The CDR3 sequence: CATSRGGGRANNYGYTF. CDR3 bases: TGTGCCACCAGCAGAGGAGGTGGCAGGGCCAATAACTATGGCTACACCTTC. The chain uses TRBV15 and TRBJ1-2, with a weak D call TRBD1 (5 bases). The CDR3 runs 17 residues. In germline, CDR1 is LNHNV, CDR2 YYDKDF (reference sequence). Trimming pared 1 base from V and 1 base from J, leaving 16 bases between.

This clone has a handful of counts. The genes are TRBV5-6 and TRBJ1-5; TRBD1 matches at 8 bases. The CDR3 sequence is 14 residues long. Germline loops: CDR1 SGHDT, CDR2 YYEEEE. V shed 4 bases and J 3 bases; nucleotides not matched to a gene: 3. The CDR3 DNA reads as TGTGCCAGCAGCCTGGGACAGGCCAATCAGCCCCAGCATTTT. The encoded protein is CASSLGQANQPQHF.

The V gene is TRBV5-6, the J gene TRBJ2-3; TRBD2 matches 7 bases. Germline V gene lookup returns CDR1 SGHDT and CDR2 YYEEEE. V was clipped by 0 bases and J by 0 bases; unmatched bases: 1. The CDR3 is 15 amino acids. The CDR3 DNA follows: TGTGCCAGCAGCTTGGGACTAGCTAGCACAGATACGCAGTATTTT. Amino acid sequence: CASSLGLASTDTQYF.

The V gene is TRBV28, the J gene TRBJ1-5, with 8 bases matching TRBD1. The CDR3 length is 16 residues. CDR1 and CDR2 from the germline V gene are MDHEN and SYDVKM. J gave up 7 bases and V 7 bases, and 15 bases lay outside the gene matches. CDR3 nucleotide sequence: TGTGCCAGCACTATCGCTGCGACAGGGACAGGCCAGCCCCAGCATTTT. It codes for CASTIAATGTGQPQHF. Together with reference TRBV28 and TRBJ1-5, the CDR3 gives the full variable domain: DVKVTQSSRYLVKRTGEKVFLECVQDMDHENMFWYRQDPGLGLRLIYFSYDVKMKEKGDIPEGYSVSREKKERFSLILESASTNQTSMYLCASTIAATGTGQPQHFGDGTRLSIL.

CDR3 loop: CASSSTRDYQPQHF. The DNA for the CDR3 is TGTGCCAGCAGCTCGACACGAGATTATCAGCCCCAGCATTTT. The chain couples TRBV7-9 to TRBJ1-5; no clear D gene. CDR3 size: 14 residues. Germline V CDR1 and CDR2: SEHNR, FQNEAQ (reference sequence). Trimming took off 4 bases at V and 5 bases at J, with 12 bases between the two ends.

This clone is a singleton in its sample. The CDR3: CASSLSTDSTFYEQYF. The CDR3 DNA reads as TGTGCCAGCAGTTTATCGACGGACAGCACGTTCTACGAGCAGTACTTC. The chain is built from TRBV27 and TRBJ2-7; perhaps TRBD1 as D (6 bases). V was clipped by 0 bases and J by 3 bases, with 15 bases between them. The CDR3 runs to 16 residues. Germline V gives CDR1 MNHEY, CDR2 SMNVEV (reference sequence).

The chain is built from TRBV12-5 and TRBJ2-1; D is ambiguous. The germline V gene has CDR1 LGHNT and CDR2 FRNRAP. V was clipped by 4 bases and J by 12 bases, with 13 bases between them. The CDR3 contains 12 residues. The CDR3 protein is CASGSSTGGQFF. CDR3 DNA: TGTGCTAGTGGTTCGTCGACTGGTGGGCAGTTCTTC. The full variable domain, its missing parts supplied by reference TRBV12-5 and TRBJ2-1, is DARVTQTPRHKVTEMGQEVTMRCQPILGHNTVFWYRQTMMQGLELLAYFRNRAPLDDSGMPKDRFSAEMPDATLATLKIQPSEPRDSAVYFCASGSSTGGQFFGPGTRLTVL.

The chain has TRBV27 and TRBJ1-1; D gene unclear. The CDR3 runs 15 residues. The germline gives CDR1 MNHEY, CDR2 SMNVEV (reference sequence). With 5 bases removed from V and 7 bases from J, the gap between germline ends came to 20 bases. CDR3 sequence (DNA): TGTGCCAGCAGTACTCTCCCCATTGGGCGTAGTGAAGCTTTCTTT. This encodes CASSTLPIGRSEAFF.

This sequence joins TRBV6-1 and TRBJ1-5; 11 bases line up with TRBD1. Germline V CDR1 and CDR2: MNHNS, SASEGT. This CDR3 contains 15 residues. Unmatched junction bases numbered 9, after V lost 8 bases and J lost 6 bases. CDR3: CASCRGGQGAQPQHF. The CDR3 region has the DNA TGTGCCAGCTGTAGGGGCGGACAGGGGGCTCAGCCCCAGCATTTT.

The chain joins TRBV4-2 to TRBJ2-3; TRBD2 matches at 8 bases. This CDR3 contains 17 residues. Germline V gene sequence: CDR1 LGHNA, CDR2 YNFKEQ. V lost 1 base, J lost 4 bases, and 10 bases stayed unmatched. The CDR3 spells CASSQGSGAWASDTQYF. The DNA of the CDR3 is TGTGCCAGCAGCCAAGGTAGCGGGGCGTGGGCTTCAGATACGCAGTATTTT.

This rearrangement joins TRBV7-2 to TRBJ1-2, with D unresolved. Looked up from germline, CDR1 is SGHTA and CDR2 is FQGNSA. Trimming removed 5 bases from V and 4 bases from J, with 11 bases in between. The CDR3 has 13 amino acids. CDR3 amino acids: CASSPEGVYGYTF. In DNA form, the CDR3 reads TGTGCCAGCAGCCCCGAGGGAGTCTATGGCTACACCTTC.